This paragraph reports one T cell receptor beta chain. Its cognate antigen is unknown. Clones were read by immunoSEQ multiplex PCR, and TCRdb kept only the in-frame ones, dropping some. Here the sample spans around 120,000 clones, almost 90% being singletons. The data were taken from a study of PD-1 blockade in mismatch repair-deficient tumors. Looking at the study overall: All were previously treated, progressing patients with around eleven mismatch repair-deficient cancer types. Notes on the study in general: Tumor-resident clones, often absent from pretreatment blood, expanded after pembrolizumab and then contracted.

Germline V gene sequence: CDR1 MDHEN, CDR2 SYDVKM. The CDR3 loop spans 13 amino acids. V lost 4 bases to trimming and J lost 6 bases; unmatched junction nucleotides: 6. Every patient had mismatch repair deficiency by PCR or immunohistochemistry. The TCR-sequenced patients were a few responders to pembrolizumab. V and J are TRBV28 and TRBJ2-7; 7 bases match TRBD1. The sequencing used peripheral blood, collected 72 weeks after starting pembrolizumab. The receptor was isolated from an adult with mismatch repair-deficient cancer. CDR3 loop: CASSSGPGGEQYF. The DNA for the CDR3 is TGTGCCAGCAGTTCGGGGCCAGGGGGCGAGCAGTACTTC.